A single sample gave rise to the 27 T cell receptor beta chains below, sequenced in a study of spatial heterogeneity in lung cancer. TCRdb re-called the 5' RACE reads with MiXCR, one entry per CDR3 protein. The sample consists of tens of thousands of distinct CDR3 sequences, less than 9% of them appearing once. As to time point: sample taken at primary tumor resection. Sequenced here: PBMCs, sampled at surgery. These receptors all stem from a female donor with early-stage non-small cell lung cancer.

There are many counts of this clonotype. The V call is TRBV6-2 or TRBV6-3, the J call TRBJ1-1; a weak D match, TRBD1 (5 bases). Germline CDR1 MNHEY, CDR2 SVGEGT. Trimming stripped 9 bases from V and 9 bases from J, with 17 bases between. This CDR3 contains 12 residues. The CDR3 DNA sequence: TGTGCCAGTAGGGTGGGGGAGCTGCAAGCTTTCTTT. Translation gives CASRVGELQAFF.

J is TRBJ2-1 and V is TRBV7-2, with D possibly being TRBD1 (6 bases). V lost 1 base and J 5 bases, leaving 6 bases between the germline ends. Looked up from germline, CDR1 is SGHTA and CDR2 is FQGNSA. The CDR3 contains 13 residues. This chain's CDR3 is CASSLGTDNEQFF. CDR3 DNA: TGTGCCAGCAGCTTAGGGACAGACAATGAGCAGTTCTTC.

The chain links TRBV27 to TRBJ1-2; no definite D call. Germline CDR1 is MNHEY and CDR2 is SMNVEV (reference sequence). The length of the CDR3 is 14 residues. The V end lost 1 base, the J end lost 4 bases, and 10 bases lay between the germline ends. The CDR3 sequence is CASSLFGLGYGYTF. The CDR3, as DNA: TGTGCCAGCAGTTTATTTGGGCTAGGCTATGGCTACACCTTC.

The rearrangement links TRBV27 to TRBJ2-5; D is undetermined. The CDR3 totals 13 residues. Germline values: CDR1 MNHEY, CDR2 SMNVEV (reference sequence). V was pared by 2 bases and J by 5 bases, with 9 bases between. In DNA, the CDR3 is TGTGCCAGCAGTTTAACTTACGCGGAGACCCAGTACTTC. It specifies CASSLTYAETQYF.

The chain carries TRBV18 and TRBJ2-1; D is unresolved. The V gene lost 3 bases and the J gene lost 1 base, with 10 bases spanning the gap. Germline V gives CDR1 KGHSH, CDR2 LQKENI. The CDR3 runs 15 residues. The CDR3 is CASSPAAWSYNEQFF. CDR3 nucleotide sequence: TGTGCCAGCTCACCCGCCGCCTGGTCCTACAATGAGCAGTTCTTC.

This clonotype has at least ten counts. CDR3 in amino acids: CASSQGTAAYTDTQYF. CDR3 nucleotides: TGCGCCAGCAGCCAAGGAACGGCAGCTTACACAGATACGCAGTATTTT. This chain joins TRBV4-1 and TRBJ2-3; D not certain. The CDR3 consists of 16 residues. Looked up from germline, CDR1 is MGHRA and CDR2 is YSYEKL. V was pared by 1 base and J by 2 bases, with 13 bases between.

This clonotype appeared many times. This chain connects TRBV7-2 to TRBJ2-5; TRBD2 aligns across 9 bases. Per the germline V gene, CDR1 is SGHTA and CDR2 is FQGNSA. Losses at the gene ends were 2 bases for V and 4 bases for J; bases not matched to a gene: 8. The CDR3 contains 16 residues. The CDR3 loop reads CASSLFASGTGETQYF. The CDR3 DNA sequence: TGTGCCAGCAGCTTATTTGCTAGCGGGACCGGAGAGACCCAGTACTTC.

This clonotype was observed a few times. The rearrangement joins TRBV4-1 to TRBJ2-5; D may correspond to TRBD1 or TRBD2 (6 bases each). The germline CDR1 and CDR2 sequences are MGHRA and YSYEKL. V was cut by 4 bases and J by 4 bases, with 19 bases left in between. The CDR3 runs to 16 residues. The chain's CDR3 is CASSRVGFGGRETQYF. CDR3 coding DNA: TGCGCCAGCAGCCGCGTGGGGTTTGGGGGGCGAGAGACCCAGTACTTC.

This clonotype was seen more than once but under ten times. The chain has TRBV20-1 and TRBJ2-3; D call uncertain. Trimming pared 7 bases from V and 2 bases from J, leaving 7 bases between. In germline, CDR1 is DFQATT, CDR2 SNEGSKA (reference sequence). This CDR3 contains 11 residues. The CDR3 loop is CSGGITDTQYF. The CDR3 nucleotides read TGCAGTGGTGGGATCACAGATACGCAGTATTTT.

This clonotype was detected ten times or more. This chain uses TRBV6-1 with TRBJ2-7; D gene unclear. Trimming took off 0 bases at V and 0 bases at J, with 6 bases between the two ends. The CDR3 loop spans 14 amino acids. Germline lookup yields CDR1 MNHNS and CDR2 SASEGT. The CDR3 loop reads CASSEATNSYEQYF. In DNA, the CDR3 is TGTGCCAGCAGTGAAGCCACCAACTCCTACGAGCAGTACTTC.

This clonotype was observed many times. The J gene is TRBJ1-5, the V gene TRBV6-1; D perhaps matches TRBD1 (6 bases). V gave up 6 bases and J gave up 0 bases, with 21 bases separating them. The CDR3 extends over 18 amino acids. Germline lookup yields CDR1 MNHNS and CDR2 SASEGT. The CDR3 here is CASSPIAGARYSNQPQHF. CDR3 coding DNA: TGTGCCAGCAGCCCCATTGCGGGGGCGCGGTATAGCAATCAGCCCCAGCATTTT.

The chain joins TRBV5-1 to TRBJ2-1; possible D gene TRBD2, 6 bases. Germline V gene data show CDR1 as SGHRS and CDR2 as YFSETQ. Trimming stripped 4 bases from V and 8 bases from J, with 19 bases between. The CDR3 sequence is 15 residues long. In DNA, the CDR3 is TGCGCCAGCAGCGGCGGGGCTTCGAGGGGCGATGAGCAGTTCTTC. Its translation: CASSGGASRGDEQFF.

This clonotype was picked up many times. In nucleotides, the CDR3 is TGTGCCAGCAGCTCGACTCCCTCCCGGGTGCGTGAGCAGTTCTTC. It is translated as CASSSTPSRVREQFF. The V and J genes are TRBV7-2 and TRBJ2-1; no firm D call. Trimming took off 4 bases at V and 9 bases at J, with 19 bases between the two ends. The germline CDR1 and CDR2 sequences are SGHTA and FQGNSA. The length of the CDR3 is 15 residues. Full variable domain (rest looked up from reference TRBV7-2 and TRBJ2-1): GAGVSQSPSNKVTEKGKDVELRCDPISGHTALYWYRQSLGQGLEFLIYFQGNSAPDKSGLPSDRFSAERTGGSVSTLTIQRTQQEDSAVYLCASSSTPSRVREQFFGPGTRLTVL.

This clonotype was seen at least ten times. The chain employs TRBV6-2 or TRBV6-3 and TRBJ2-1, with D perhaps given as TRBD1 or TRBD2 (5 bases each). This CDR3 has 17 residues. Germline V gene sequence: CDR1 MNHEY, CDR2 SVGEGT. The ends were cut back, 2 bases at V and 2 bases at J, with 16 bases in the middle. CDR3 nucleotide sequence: TGTGCCAGCAGTTACCACACCGGGACCAACCCCTACAATGAGCAGTTCTTC. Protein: CASSYHTGTNPYNEQFF.

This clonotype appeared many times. The CDR3 here is CASSPTVAKNIQYF. As DNA, the CDR3 is TGTGCCAGCAGTCCGACAGTAGCCAAAAACATTCAGTACTTC. The chain is built from TRBV12-3 or TRBV12-4 and TRBJ2-4, with a possible D match to TRBD1 (5 bases). Trimming cost V 5 bases and J 0 bases, with 8 bases left between them. The CDR3 totals 14 residues.

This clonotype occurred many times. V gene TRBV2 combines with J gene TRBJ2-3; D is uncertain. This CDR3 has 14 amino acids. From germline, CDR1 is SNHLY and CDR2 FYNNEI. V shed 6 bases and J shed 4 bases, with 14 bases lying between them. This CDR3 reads CASRAPTSADTQYF. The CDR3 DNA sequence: TGTGCCAGCAGAGCCCCGACGAGCGCAGATACGCAGTATTTT.

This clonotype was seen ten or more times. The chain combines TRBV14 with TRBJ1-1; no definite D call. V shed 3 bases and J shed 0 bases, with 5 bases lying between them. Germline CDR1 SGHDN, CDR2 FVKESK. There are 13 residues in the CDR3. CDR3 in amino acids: CASSHSMNTEAFF. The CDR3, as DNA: TGTGCCAGCAGCCATTCAATGAACACTGAAGCTTTCTTT. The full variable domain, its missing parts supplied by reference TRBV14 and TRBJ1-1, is EAGVTQFPSHSVIEKGQTVTLRCDPISGHDNLYWYRRVMGKEIKFLLHFVKESKQDESGMPNNRFLAERTGGTYSTLKVQPAELEDSGVYFCASSHSMNTEAFFGQGTRLTVV.

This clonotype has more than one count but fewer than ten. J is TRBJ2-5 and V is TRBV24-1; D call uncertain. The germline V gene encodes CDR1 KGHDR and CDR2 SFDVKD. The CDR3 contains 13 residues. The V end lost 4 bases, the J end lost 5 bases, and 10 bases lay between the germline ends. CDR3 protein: CATSDQFGETQYF. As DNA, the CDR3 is TGTGCCACCAGTGACCAATTTGGGGAGACCCAGTACTTC.

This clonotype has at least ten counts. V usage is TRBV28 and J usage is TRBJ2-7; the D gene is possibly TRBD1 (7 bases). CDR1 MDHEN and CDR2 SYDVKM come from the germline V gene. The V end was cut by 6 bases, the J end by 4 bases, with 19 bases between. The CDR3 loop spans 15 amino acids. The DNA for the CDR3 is TGTGCCAGCAGCCCCCCCAGGAGGGGGCAATACGAGCAGTACTTC. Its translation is CASSPPRRGQYEQYF.

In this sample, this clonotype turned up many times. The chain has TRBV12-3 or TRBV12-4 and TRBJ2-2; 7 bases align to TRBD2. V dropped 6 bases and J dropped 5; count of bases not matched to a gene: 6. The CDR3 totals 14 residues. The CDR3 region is CASRPMGGTGELFF. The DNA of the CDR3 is TGTGCCAGCAGACCAATGGGGGGGACCGGGGAGCTGTTTTTT.

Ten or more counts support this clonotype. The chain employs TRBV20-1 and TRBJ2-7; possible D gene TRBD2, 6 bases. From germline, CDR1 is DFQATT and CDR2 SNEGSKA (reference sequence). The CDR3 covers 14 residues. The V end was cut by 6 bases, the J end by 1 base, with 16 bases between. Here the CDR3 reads CSAPLLGGSYEQYF. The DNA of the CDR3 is TGCAGTGCACCTTTGTTGGGGGGATCCTACGAGCAGTACTTC.

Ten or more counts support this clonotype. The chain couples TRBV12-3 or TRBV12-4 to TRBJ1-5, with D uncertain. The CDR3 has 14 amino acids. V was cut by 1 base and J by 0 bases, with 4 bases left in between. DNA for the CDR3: TGTGCCAGCAGTTTAGACCATAGCAATCAGCCCCAGCATTTT. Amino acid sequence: CASSLDHSNQPQHF.

Here the CDR3 DNA reads TGTGCCAGCAGCTTAGTAGGGGAGGTAGGCAATCAGCCCCAGCATTTT. Protein product: CASSLVGEVGNQPQHF. This chain connects TRBV7-2 to TRBJ1-5, with a weak D call TRBD1 (5 bases). This CDR3 comprises 16 residues. Trimming took off 1 base at V and 2 bases at J, with 12 bases between the two ends. Germline V gives CDR1 SGHTA, CDR2 FQGNSA.

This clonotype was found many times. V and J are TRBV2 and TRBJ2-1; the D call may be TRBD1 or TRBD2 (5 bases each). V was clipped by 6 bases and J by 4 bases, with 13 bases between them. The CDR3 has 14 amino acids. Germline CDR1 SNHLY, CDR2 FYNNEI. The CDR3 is CASRPTGPYNEQFF. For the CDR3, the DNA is TGTGCCAGCAGGCCGACGGGGCCGTACAATGAGCAGTTCTTC.

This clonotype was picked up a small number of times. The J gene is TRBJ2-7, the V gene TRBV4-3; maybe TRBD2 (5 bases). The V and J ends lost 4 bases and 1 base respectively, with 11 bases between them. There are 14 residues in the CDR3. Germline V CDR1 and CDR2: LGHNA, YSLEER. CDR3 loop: CASSRGLPSYEQYF. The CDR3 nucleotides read TGCGCCAGCAGCCGCGGACTCCCGTCCTACGAGCAGTACTTC.

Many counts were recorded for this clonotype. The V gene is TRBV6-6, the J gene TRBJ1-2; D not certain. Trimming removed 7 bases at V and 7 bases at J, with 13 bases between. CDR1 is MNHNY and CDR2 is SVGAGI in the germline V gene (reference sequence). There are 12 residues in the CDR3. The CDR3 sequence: CASTPLGGGYTF. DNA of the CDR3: TGTGCCAGCACCCCGCTCGGCGGTGGCTACACCTTC.

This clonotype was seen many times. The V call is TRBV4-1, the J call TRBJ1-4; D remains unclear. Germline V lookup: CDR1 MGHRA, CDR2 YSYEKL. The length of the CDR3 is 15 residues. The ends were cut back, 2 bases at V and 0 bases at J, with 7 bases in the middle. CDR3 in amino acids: CASSQLVATNEKLFF. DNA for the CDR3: TGCGCCAGCAGCCAACTAGTTGCAACTAATGAAAAACTGTTTTTT.